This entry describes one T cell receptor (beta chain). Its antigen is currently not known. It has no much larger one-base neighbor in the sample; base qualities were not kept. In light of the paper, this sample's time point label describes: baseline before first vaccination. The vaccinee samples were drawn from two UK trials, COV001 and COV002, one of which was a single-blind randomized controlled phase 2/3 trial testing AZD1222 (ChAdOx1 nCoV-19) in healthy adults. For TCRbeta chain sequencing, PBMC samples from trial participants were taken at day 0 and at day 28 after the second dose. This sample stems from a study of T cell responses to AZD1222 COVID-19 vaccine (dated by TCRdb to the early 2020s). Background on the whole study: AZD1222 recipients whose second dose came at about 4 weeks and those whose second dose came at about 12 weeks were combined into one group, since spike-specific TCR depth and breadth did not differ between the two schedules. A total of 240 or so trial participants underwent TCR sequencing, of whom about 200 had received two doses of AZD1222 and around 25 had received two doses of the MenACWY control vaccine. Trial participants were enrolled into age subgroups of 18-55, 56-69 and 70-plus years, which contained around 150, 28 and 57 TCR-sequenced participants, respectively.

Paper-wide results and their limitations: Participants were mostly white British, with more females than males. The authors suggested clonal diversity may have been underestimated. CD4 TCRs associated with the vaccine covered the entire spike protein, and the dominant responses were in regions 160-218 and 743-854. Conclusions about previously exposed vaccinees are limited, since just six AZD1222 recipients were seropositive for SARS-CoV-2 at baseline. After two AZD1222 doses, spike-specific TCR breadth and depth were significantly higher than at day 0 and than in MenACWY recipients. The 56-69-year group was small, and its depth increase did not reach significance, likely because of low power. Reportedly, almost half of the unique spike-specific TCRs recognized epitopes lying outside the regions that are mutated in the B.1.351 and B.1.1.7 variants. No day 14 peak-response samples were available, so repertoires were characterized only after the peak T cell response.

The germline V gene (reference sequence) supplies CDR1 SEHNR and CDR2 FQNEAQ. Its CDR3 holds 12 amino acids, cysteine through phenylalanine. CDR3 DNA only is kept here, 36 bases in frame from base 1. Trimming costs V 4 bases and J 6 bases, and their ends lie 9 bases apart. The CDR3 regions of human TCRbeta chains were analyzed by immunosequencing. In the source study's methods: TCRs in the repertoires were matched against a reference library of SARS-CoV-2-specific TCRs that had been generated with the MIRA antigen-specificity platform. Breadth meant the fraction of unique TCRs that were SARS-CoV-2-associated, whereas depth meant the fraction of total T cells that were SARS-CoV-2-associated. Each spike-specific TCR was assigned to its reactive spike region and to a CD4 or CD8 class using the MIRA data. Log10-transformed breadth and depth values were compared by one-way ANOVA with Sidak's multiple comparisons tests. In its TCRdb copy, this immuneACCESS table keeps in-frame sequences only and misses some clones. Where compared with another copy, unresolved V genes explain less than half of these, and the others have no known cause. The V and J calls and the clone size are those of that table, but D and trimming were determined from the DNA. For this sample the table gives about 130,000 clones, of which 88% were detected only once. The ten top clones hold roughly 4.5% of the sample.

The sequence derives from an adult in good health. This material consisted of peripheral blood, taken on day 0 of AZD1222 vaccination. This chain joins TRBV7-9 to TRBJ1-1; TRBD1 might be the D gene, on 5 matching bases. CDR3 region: CASSWGRAEAFF. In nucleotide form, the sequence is TGTGCCAGCAGCTGGGGCAGGGCTGAAGCTTTCTTT.